This T cell receptor (beta chain) is from a study of blood T cells in healthy people across ages. Together with a sample-barcoded 5' primer, a J-beta primer mix was included in a second PCR lasting roughly 6 to 12 cycles. TCRdb used MiXCR to reprocess the 5' RACE reads, holding one entry per CDR3 protein. Of hundreds of thousands of distinct CDR3 sequences listed, approximately 50% are singletons. Germline CDR1 MDHEN, CDR2 SYDVKM. This CDR3 comprises 13 residues. V lost 2 bases and J lost 0, with 5 bases in between. This clonotype turned up a few times. The TCR originated in an older woman in good health. The chain couples TRBV28 to TRBJ2-7, with no clear D. The source material was blood. In DNA, the CDR3 is TGTGCCAGCAGTTTAACGGTCTCCTACGAGCAGTACTTC. Translating gives CASSLTVSYEQYF.